The rows below give T cell receptor beta chains drawn from one sample of a study of blood T cell repertoires in COVID-19. TCRdb's copy holds only in-frame clones and misses some; the assay was immunoSEQ multiplex PCR. The table shows some 180,000 clones, with around 79% occurring only once. The sequenced sample was PBMCs or T cells enriched from blood (not recorded which). The receptors come from a woman between 65 and 79 years old in a cohort exposed to, infected with or recovered from COVID-19 (not recorded which). Each CDR3 is given with its conserved first and last residue. The D gene is left open where the match is weak. Clone sizes are given selectively: once, few, many, or a class where the clone is expanded.

CDR3nt,CDR3aa,d_gene,abundance,v_gene,j_gene
TGTGCCAGCAGACATGGACAGGGGGCCTACGAGCAGTACTTC,CASRHGQGAYEQYF,TRBD1,.,TRBV6-5,TRBJ2-7
TGCGCCAGCAGCCAAGTCGCTAGCGGGACATTAACAGATACGCAGTATTTT,CASSQVASGTLTDTQYF,TRBD2,.,TRBV4-1,TRBJ2-3
TGTGCCAGCTCACCACCGGGACAGGGGGTCACTGAAGCTTTCTTT,CASSPPGQGVTEAFF,TRBD1,.,TRBV18,TRBJ1-1
TGTGCCACCAGCAGAGCCGGGACAGGGGGGAATGAGCAGTTCTTC,CATSRAGTGGNEQFF,TRBD1,few,TRBV15,TRBJ2-1
TGTGCCAGCAGCACAACAGGGGGCGTGGGAATCACTGAAGCTTTCTTT,CASSTTGGVGITEAFF,TRBD1,.,TRBV28,TRBJ1-1
TGTGCCAGCAGCGCCCGGCCCGGGCAGCCCCAGCATTTT,CASSARPGQPQHF,.,.,TRBV3-1/TRBV3-2,TRBJ1-5
TGTGCCAGCAGTTTTCGCTCCGGGACAGACTATGGCTACACCTTC,CASSFRSGTDYGYTF,TRBD1,.,TRBV28,TRBJ1-2
TGTGCCAGCAGTGATGGGCTTAGTGGAAACACCATATATTTT,CASSDGLSGNTIYF,.,.,TRBV2,TRBJ1-3
TGTGCCAGCAGCTTAGTGTACTCCGAAGAGACCCAGTACTTC,CASSLVYSEETQYF,.,.,TRBV7-8,TRBJ2-5
TGTGCAAGTCGCTTCGGATGGGACAGGAATAACTATGGCTACACCTTC,CASRFGWDRNNYGYTF,.,.,TRBV12-2,TRBJ1-2
TGCGCCAGCAGCTTCGACAGCATGAACACTGAAGCTTTCTTT,CASSFDSMNTEAFF,.,.,TRBV5-1,TRBJ1-1
TGTGCCAGCAGTGGTGCGGGACAGAGCATATCCTACGAGCAGTACTTC,CASSGAGQSISYEQYF,.,.,TRBV6-1,TRBJ2-7
TGTGCCATCAGTGGACAGGGGGCAGGTGGCTACACCTTC,CAISGQGAGGYTF,TRBD1,few,TRBV10-3,TRBJ1-2
TGTGCCAGCAGCCAAGACAGTTATGGCGGCTACACCTTC,CASSQDSYGGYTF,.,.,TRBV3-1/TRBV3-2,TRBJ1-2
TGTGCCAGCTCACCCAGACTAGCGACGACAGATACGCAGTATTTT,CASSPRLATTDTQYF,TRBD2,.,TRBV18,TRBJ2-3
TGTGCCAGCACCATAGTAACCTCCAATACGCAGTATTTT,CASTIVTSNTQYF,.,.,TRBV28,TRBJ2-3
TGTGCCAGCAGCTCGGGGGTCACAGATACGCAGTATTTT,CASSSGVTDTQYF,.,.,TRBV11-1,TRBJ2-3
TGTGCCAGCAGCTTCCCGGGACAGGGAACCACTGAAGCTTTCTTT,CASSFPGQGTTEAFF,TRBD1,.,TRBV7-8,TRBJ1-1